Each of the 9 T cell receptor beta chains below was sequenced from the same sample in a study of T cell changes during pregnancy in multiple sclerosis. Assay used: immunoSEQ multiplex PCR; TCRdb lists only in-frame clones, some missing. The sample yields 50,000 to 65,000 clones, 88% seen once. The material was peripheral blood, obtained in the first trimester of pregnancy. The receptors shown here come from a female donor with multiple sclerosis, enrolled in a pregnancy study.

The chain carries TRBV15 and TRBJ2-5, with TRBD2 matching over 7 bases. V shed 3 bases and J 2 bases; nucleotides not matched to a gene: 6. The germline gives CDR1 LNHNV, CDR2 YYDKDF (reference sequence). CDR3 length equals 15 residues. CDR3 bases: TGTGCCACCAGCAGTCCGGGACTATATCAAGAGACCCAGTACTTC. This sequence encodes CATSSPGLYQETQYF.

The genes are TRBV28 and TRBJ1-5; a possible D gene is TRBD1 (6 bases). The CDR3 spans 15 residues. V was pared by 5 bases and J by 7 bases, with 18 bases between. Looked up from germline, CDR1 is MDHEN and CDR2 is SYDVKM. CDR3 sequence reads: CASSPQGQGDQPQHF. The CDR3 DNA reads TGTGCCAGCAGTCCGCAGGGACAAGGAGACCAGCCCCAGCATTTT.

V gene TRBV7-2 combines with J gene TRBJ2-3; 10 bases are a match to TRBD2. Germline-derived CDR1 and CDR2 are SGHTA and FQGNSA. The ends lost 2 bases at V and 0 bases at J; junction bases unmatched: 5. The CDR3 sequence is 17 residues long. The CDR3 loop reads CASSLRLAGPSTDTQYF. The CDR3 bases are TGTGCCAGCAGCTTACGACTAGCGGGCCCTAGCACAGATACGCAGTATTTT.

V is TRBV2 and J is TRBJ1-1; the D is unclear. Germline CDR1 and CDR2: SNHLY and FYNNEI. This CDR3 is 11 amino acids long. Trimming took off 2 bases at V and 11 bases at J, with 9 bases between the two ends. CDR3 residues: CASSESVLAFF. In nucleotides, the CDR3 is TGTGCCAGCAGTGAATCGGTGCTGGCTTTCTTT. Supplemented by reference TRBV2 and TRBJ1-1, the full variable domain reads EPEVTQTPSHQVTQMGQEVILRCVPISNHLYFYWYRQILGQKVEFLVSFYNNEISEKSEIFDDQFSVERPDGSNFTLKIRSTKLEDSAMYFCASSESVLAFFGQGTRLTVV.

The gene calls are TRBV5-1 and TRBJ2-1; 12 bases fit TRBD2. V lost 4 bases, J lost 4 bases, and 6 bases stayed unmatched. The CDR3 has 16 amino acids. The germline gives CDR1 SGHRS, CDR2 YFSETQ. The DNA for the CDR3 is TGCGCCAGCAGCGGCGGACTAGCGGGGCAGTACAATGAGCAGTTCTTC. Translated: CASSGGLAGQYNEQFF.

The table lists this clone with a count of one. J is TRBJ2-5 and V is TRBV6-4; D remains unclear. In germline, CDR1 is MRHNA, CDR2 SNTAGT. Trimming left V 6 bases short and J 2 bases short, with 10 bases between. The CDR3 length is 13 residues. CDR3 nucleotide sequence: TGTGCCAGCAGCCGCGAGGCTCAAGAGACCCAGTACTTC. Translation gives CASSREAQETQYF.

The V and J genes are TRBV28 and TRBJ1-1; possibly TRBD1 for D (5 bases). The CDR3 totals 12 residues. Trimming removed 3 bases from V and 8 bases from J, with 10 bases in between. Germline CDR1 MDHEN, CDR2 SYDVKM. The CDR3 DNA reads TGTGCCAGCAGTTTCATAGGGGCCGAAGCTTTCTTT. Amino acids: CASSFIGAEAFF.

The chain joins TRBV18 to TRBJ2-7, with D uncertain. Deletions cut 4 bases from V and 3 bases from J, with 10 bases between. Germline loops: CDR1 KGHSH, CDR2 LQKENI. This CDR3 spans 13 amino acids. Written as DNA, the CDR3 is TGTGCCAGCTCACTTCGGAGAGTCTACGAGCAGTACTTC. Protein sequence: CASSLRRVYEQYF.

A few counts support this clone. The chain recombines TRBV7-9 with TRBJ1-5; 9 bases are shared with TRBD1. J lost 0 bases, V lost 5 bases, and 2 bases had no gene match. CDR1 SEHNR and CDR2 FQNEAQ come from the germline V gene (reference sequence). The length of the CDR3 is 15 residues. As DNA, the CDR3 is TGTGCCAGCAGCAGGACAGGGGATAGCAATCAGCCCCAGCATTTT. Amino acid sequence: CASSRTGDSNQPQHF.